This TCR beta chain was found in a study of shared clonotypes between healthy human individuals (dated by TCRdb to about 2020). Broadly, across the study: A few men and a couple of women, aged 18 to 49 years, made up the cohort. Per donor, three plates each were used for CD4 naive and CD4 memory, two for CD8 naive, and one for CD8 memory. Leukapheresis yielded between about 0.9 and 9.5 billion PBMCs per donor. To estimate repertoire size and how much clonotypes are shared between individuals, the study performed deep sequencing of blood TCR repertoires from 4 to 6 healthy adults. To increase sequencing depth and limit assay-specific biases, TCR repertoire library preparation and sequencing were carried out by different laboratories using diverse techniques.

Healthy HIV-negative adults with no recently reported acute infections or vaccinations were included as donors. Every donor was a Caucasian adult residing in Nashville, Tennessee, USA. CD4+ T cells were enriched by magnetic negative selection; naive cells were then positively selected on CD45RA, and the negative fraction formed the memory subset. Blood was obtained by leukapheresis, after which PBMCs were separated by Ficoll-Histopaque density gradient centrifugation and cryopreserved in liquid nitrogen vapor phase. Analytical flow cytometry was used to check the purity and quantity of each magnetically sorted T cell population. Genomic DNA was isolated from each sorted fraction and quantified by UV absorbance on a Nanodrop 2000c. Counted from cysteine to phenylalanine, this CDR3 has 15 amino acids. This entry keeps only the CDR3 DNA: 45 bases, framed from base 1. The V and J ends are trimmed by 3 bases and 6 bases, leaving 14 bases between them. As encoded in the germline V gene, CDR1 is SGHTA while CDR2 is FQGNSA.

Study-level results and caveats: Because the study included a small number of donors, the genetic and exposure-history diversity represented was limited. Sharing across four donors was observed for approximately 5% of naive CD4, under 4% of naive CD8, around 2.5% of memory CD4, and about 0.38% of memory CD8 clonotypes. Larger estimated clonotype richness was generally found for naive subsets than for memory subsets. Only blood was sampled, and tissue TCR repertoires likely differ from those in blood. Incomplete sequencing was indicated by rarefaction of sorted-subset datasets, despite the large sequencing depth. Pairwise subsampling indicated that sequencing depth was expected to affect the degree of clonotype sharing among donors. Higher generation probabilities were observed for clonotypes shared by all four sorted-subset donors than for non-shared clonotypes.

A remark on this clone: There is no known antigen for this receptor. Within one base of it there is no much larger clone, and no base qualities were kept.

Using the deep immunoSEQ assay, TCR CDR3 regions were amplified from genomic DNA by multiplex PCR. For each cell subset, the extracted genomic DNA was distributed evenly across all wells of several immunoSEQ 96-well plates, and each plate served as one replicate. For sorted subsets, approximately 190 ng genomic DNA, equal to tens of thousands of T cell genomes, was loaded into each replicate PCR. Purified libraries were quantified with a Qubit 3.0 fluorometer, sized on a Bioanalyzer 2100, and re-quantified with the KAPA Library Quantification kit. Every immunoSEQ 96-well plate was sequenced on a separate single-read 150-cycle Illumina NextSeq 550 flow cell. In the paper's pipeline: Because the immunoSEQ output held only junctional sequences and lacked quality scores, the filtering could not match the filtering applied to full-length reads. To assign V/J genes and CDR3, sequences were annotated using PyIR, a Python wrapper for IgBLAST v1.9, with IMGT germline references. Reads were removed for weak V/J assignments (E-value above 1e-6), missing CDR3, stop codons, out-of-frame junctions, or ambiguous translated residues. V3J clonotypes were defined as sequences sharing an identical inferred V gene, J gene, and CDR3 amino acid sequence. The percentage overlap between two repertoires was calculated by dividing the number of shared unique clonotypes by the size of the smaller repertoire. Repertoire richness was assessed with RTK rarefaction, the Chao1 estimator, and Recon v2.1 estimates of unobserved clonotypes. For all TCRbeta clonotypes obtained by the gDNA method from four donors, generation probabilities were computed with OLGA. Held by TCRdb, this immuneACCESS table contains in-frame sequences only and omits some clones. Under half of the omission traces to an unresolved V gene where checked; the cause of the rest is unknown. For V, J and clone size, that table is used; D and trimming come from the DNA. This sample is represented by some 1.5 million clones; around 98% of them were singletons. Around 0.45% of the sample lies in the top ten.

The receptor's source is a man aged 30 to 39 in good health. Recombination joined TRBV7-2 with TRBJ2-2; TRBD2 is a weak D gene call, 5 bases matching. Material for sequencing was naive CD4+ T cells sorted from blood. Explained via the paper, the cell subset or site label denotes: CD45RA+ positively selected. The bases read TGTGCCAGCAGCTTGAGGGCCCTATGGGCCGGGGAGCTGTTTTTT. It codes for CASSLRALWAGELFF.